A selection of T cell receptor beta chains follows, all from one sample in a study of early stage breast cancer tumors. Repertoires were generated with immunoSEQ multiplex PCR, while TCRdb's copy carries only in-frame clones and drops some. The sample contains approximately 30,000 clones, approximately 54% of which appear only once. The sample comprised breast tumor tissue. All receptors come from a person aged 45 to 60 with breast cancer. CDR3s include the opening cysteine and the closing phenylalanine or tryptophan. The D gene is left open where the match is weak. Some rows have no size entry. The others give once, few or many, or a class for an expanded clone.

CASSLAGGRGGETQYF,TGTGCCAGCAGCTTAGCAGGCGGTCGAGGGGGAGAGACCCAGTACTTC,NA,TRBV7-9,TRBJ2-5,NA
CASSRTSARANVLTF,TGTGCCAGCAGCAGGACCTCGGCCCGGGCCAACGTCCTGACTTTC,few,TRBV7-2,TRBJ2-6,NA
CASSHMTSGYTDTQYF,TGCGCCAGCAGCCATATGACTAGCGGCTACACAGATACGCAGTATTTT,NA,TRBV5-1,TRBJ2-3,TRBD2
CASSPGQEFTGELFF,TGCGCCAGCAGCCCGGGACAGGAGTTCACCGGGGAGCTGTTTTTT,NA,TRBV4-1,TRBJ2-2,TRBD1
CASSKSSGPYNEQFF,TGTGCCAGCAGCAAATCTAGCGGTCCCTACAATGAGCAGTTCTTC,once,TRBV7-8,TRBJ2-1,TRBD2
CASSLQAATNEKLFF,TGTGCCAGCAGCTTACAGGCTGCAACTAATGAAAAACTGTTTTTT,NA,TRBV7-2,TRBJ1-4,NA
CASSQDMIAAEGTQYF,TGCGCCAGCAGCCAAGATATGATAGCGGCGGAGGGGACCCAGTACTTC,NA,TRBV11-2,TRBJ2-5,NA
CASSTRTSPTDTQYF,TGTGCCAGCAGTACTAGAACTTCCCCGACAGATACGCAGTATTTT,NA,TRBV6-6,TRBJ2-3,NA
CASSVQGIDTEAFF,TGTGCCAGCAGCGTTCAGGGGATTGACACTGAAGCTTTCTTT,NA,TRBV13,TRBJ1-1,NA
CASSEGLGSYNEQFF,TGTGCCAGCAGTGAGGGACTAGGCTCCTACAATGAGCAGTTCTTC,NA,TRBV6-1,TRBJ2-1,TRBD2
CATSRVPRASPLYYEQYF,TGTGCCACCAGCAGAGTCCCACGGGCTTCCCCCCTATACTACGAGCAGTACTTC,NA,TRBV15,TRBJ2-7,NA
CASSYSDYNEQFF,TGTGCCAGCAGTTACTCAGATTACAATGAGCAGTTCTTC,NA,TRBV6-5,TRBJ2-1,NA
CASSQDGLAPYNEQFF,TGCGCCAGCAGCCAAGATGGGCTAGCCCCCTACAATGAGCAGTTCTTC,once,TRBV4-3,TRBJ2-1,NA
CASSFGATNEKLFF,TGTGCCAGCAGTTTTGGTGCAACTAATGAAAAACTGTTTTTT,NA,TRBV27,TRBJ1-4,NA
CASSPQRVLYEQYF,TGTGCCAGCAGTCCCCAGCGGGTCCTCTACGAGCAGTACTTC,few,TRBV27,TRBJ2-7,NA
CASSPLGRAAGELFF,TGTGCCAGCTCACCACTAGGCAGGGCGGCCGGGGAGCTGTTTTTT,NA,TRBV18,TRBJ2-2,NA
CASSYAGGNTEAFF,TGTGCCAGCAGCTATGCAGGGGGGAACACTGAAGCTTTCTTT,few,TRBV7-9,TRBJ1-1,TRBD1
CAFRPTVSGNTIYF,TGTGCCTTCCGCCCCACAGTCTCTGGAAACACCATATATTTT,NA,TRBV10-3,TRBJ1-3,NA
CASSIGGMWETQYF,TGTGCCAGCAGTATTGGGGGGATGTGGGAGACCCAGTACTTC,NA,TRBV28,TRBJ2-5,NA
CASSHTAIMMAAGGGTNEKLFF,TGTGCCAGCAGCCACACCGCTATAATGATGGCCGCAGGCGGGGGAACTAATGAAAAACTGTTTTTT,once,TRBV7-6,TRBJ1-4,NA
CASSPLGLNYGYTF,TGTGCCAGCAGTCCCCTCGGCCTTAACTATGGCTACACCTTC,NA,TRBV28,TRBJ1-2,NA
CAWSAGEGVKLFF,TGTGCCTGGAGTGCTGGGGAGGGCGTAAAACTGTTTTTT,NA,TRBV30,TRBJ1-4,NA
CASSVGQDNEQFF,TGTGCCAGCAGCGTAGGGCAGGACAATGAGCAGTTCTTC,NA,TRBV9,TRBJ2-1,NA
CASSLGNRDTEAFF,TGTGCCAGCAGCTTGGGAAACAGGGACACTGAAGCTTTCTTT,NA,TRBV5-6,TRBJ1-1,NA
CASSYERVEQFF,TGTGCCAGCAGCTACGAGCGGGTCGAGCAGTTCTTC,large,TRBV11-1,TRBJ2-1,NA
CASTLNKGTEAFF,TGTGCCAGCACCCTAAACAAAGGAACTGAAGCTTTCTTT,NA,TRBV6-5,TRBJ1-1,NA
CASSLLKGYGYNEQFF,TGTGCCAGCAGCTTGCTTAAGGGATATGGGTACAATGAGCAGTTCTTC,once,TRBV7-9,TRBJ2-1,NA
CASSQGFSGSTDTQYF,TGTGCCAGCAGCCAAGGTTTTAGCGGGAGCACAGATACGCAGTATTTT,once,TRBV4-2,TRBJ2-3,TRBD2
CASSLEGPWGYTF,TGTGCCAGCAGCTTAGAAGGACCTTGGGGCTACACCTTC,NA,TRBV7-2,TRBJ1-2,NA
CASSERLAGDVEQFF,TGTGCCAGCAGTGAAAGGCTAGCGGGAGATGTTGAGCAGTTCTTC,NA,TRBV2,TRBJ2-1,TRBD2
CASSETVATNEKLFF,TGCGCCAGCTCCGAAACAGTTGCAACTAATGAAAAACTGTTTTTT,NA,TRBV5-1,TRBJ1-4,NA
CASSVELAGLYNEQFF,TGTGCCAGCAGCGTAGAACTAGCGGGACTGTACAATGAGCAGTTCTTC,NA,TRBV9,TRBJ2-1,TRBD2
CASSPQETQYF,TGTGCCAGCTCACCCCAAGAGACCCAGTACTTC,NA,TRBV18,TRBJ2-5,NA
CASSLTDRNTEAFF,TGTGCCAGCAGCCTTACGGATCGGAACACTGAAGCTTTCTTT,NA,TRBV7-2,TRBJ1-1,NA
CASSLSGLDLYEQYF,TGTGCCAGCAGCCTTTCGGGACTAGATCTCTACGAGCAGTACTTC,NA,TRBV4-2,TRBJ2-7,TRBD2
CASSPLAGGRVEQFF,TGTGCCAGCAGTCCACTAGCGGGAGGGCGAGTTGAGCAGTTCTTC,NA,TRBV6-6,TRBJ2-1,TRBD2
CAWSWLETQYF,TGTGCCTGGAGCTGGTTAGAGACCCAGTACTTC,NA,TRBV30,TRBJ2-5,NA
CASSPRTAFGELFF,TGTGCCAGCAGCCCCCGGACAGCCTTCGGGGAGCTGTTTTTT,NA,TRBV11-2,TRBJ2-2,NA
CASDGSGIETQYF,TGTGCCTCGGACGGGTCGGGCATAGAGACCCAGTACTTC,once,TRBV6-1,TRBJ2-5,NA
CASSFWGEDEQYF,TGTGCCAGCAGCTTCTGGGGGGAGGACGAGCAGTACTTC,once,TRBV5-6,TRBJ2-7,NA
CASSQDRLAGEETQYF,TGTGCCAGCAGCCAAGATAGACTAGCGGGAGAAGAGACCCAGTACTTC,NA,TRBV4-2,TRBJ2-5,TRBD2
CASSRKSKDTQYF,TGTGCCAGCAGTAGGAAGAGTAAAGATACGCAGTATTTT,NA,TRBV2,TRBJ2-3,NA
CASSVGATPGGNQPQHF,TGTGCCAGCAGCGTAGGGGCGACCCCTGGGGGCAATCAGCCCCAGCATTTT,few,TRBV9,TRBJ1-5,NA
CASSQDGLEETQYF,TGTGCCAGCAGCCAAGATGGCTTGGAGGAGACCCAGTACTTC,few,TRBV4-2,TRBJ2-5,NA
CASGEGQGNYGYTF,TGTGCCAGTGGGGAAGGACAGGGGAACTATGGCTACACCTTC,once,TRBV7-3,TRBJ1-2,TRBD1
CASKSPGGLEGNTIYF,TGCGCCAGTAAAAGCCCAGGGGGCCTGGAAGGAAACACCATATATTTT,NA,TRBV10-1,TRBJ1-3,TRBD1
CASSLGRPYNEQFF,TGTGCCAGCAGCTTGGGACGGCCTTACAATGAGCAGTTCTTC,NA,TRBV5-6,TRBJ2-1,NA
CASSRRYDATDTQYF,TGCGCCAGCAGCCGCCGGTATGATGCCACAGATACGCAGTATTTT,NA,TRBV4-3,TRBJ2-3,NA
CASSQDLGTGGISVQETQYF,TGCGCCAGCAGCCAAGATCTTGGTACAGGGGGCATTTCCGTCCAAGAGACCCAGTACTTC,once,TRBV4-3,TRBJ2-5,TRBD1